These T cell receptor beta chains were read from a single sample in a study of shared T cell receptors in the human thymus. Repertoires were generated with immunoSEQ multiplex PCR, while TCRdb's copy carries only in-frame clones and drops some. This sample has some 400,000 clones; more than 85% occur once, and the top ten carry 0.015% to 0.02%. The sequenced sample consisted of thymocytes. Every receptor here comes from a human donor. Each CDR3 is given with its conserved first and last residue. The D gene is left open where the match is weak. Clone size is not always given. Where it is, it says once, few, many or a class for expanded clones.

d_gene | j_gene | abundance | v_gene | CDR3nt | CDR3aa
TRBD2 | TRBJ2-2 | - | TRBV18 | TGTGCCAGCTCACACCATGAGCGGGAGGACACCGGGGAGCTGTTTTTT | CASSHHEREDTGELFF
- | TRBJ2-7 | - | TRBV4-2 | TGTGCCAGCAGCCAAGAACCCCCGAGGGGCTACGAGCAGTACTTC | CASSQEPPRGYEQYF
- | TRBJ1-4 | - | TRBV6-6 | TGTGCCAGCATCCTTAGTGTGGCAACTAATGAAAAACTGTTTTTT | CASILSVATNEKLFF
TRBD2 | TRBJ2-7 | once | TRBV6-1 | TGTGCCAGCAGTCGTAGCGGGAGACGCGGCGAGCAGTACTTC | CASSRSGRRGEQYF
TRBD1 | TRBJ2-1 | - | TRBV5-1 | TGCGCCAGCAGCCTGTTCGGGACAGGGACCTACAATGAGCAGTTCTTC | CASSLFGTGTYNEQFF
- | TRBJ1-3 | - | TRBV28 | TGTGCCAGCAGAAAAGGACAGAGCTCTGGAAACACCATATATTTT | CASRKGQSSGNTIYF
- | TRBJ1-3 | - | TRBV4-3 | TGCGCCAGCAGCCGCAGCAGGCTCATCTCTGGAAACACCATATATTTT | CASSRSRLISGNTIYF
TRBD1 | TRBJ2-1 | - | TRBV14 | TGTGCCAGCAGCCAAGCACCGGGACAGGGAGGAATGAGAGATGAGCAGTTCTTC | CASSQAPGQGGMRDEQFF
TRBD2 | TRBJ2-1 | - | TRBV7-3 | TGTGCCAGCAGCAACCTTAGCGGGAGGGCCAATAATGAGCAGTTCTTC | CASSNLSGRANNEQFF
TRBD2 | TRBJ2-3 | - | TRBV29-1 | TGCAGCGTTGAAGATCTTGTTAGCGGGAGTGATGCGGATACGCAGTATTTT | CSVEDLVSGSDADTQYF
TRBD2 | TRBJ2-2 | once | TRBV5-6 | TGTGCCAGCAGTAGGGGTCTAGCGGATGTCACCGGGGAGCTGTTTTTT | CASSRGLADVTGELFF
TRBD1 | TRBJ2-1 | - | TRBV27 | TGTGCCAGCAGCACAATAGACAGGGGGCCCTACTTTTACAATGAGCAGTTCTTC | CASSTIDRGPYFYNEQFF
TRBD1 | TRBJ2-5 | - | TRBV18 | TGTGCCAGCTCACCAAGCCACAGGGGGCAAGAGACCCAGTACTTC | CASSPSHRGQETQYF
- | TRBJ2-3 | - | TRBV5-1 | TGCGCCAGCAGCTTGAAGGGAAATCAACTCACAGATACGCAGTATTTT | CASSLKGNQLTDTQYF
- | TRBJ1-5 | - | TRBV4-1 | TGCGCCAGCAGCCAAGAGAGGGGTGAGCCCCAGCATTTT | CASSQERGEPQHF
- | TRBJ1-2 | - | TRBV28 | TGTGCCAGCAGCCACGGTAGGGACAAGAACTATGGCTACACCTTC | CASSHGRDKNYGYTF
TRBD2 | TRBJ2-5 | - | TRBV7-9 | TGTGCCAGCAGCTTTCCACTAGCGGGAGAGACCCAGTACTTC | CASSFPLAGETQYF
- | TRBJ1-2 | - | TRBV25-1 | TGTGCCAGCAGTGAAGGAGGGTACTATGGCTACACCTTC | CASSEGGYYGYTF
- | TRBJ2-1 | - | TRBV27 | TGTGCCAGCAGTTTAAGGCTAGACAGCAGTGAGCAGTTCTTC | CASSLRLDSSEQFF
- | TRBJ1-1 | - | TRBV10-3 | TGTGCCATCAGTGATAGGGCAGGAGGGGGAAACACTGAAGCTTTCTTT | CAISDRAGGGNTEAFF
TRBD1 | TRBJ1-2 | - | TRBV23-1 | TGCGCCAGCAGTCTCGAGACAGGGGATTATGGCTACACCTTC | CASSLETGDYGYTF
- | TRBJ2-2 | - | TRBV11-2 | TGTGCCAGCAGCGTCAGGCCTACGACAAACACCGGGGAGCTGTTTTTT | CASSVRPTTNTGELFF
TRBD1 | TRBJ1-2 | - | TRBV9 | TGTGCCAGCAGCGTAGACAGGGGGTCTCACTATGGCTACACCTTC | CASSVDRGSHYGYTF
- | TRBJ2-1 | once | TRBV28 | TGTGCCAGCAGCTACTGGGACCGGAAGAGCTCCTACAATGAGCAGTTCTTC | CASSYWDRKSSYNEQFF
- | TRBJ1-3 | - | TRBV4-1 | TGCGCCAGCAGCCCCTCTGGAAACACCATATATTTT | CASSPSGNTIYF
TRBD1 | TRBJ2-1 | - | TRBV4-1 | TGCGCCAGCAGCCACCTAGGTCAGGGGGACTCCTACAATGAGCAGTTCTTC | CASSHLGQGDSYNEQFF
TRBD1 | TRBJ2-5 | - | TRBV27 | TGTGCCAGCAGTGCCCTCCACCGGACAGGGGGCTCCGAGACCCAGTACTTC | CASSALHRTGGSETQYF
- | TRBJ2-6 | - | TRBV29-1 | TGCAGCGTTTCCGTCAGGGGGGGTAGCTCTGGGGCCAACGTCCTGACTTTC | CSVSVRGGSSGANVLTF
TRBD1 | TRBJ1-1 | - | TRBV5-1 | TGCGCCAGCAGCTTGGACAGGGGTGATAAGGGCACTGAAGCTTTCTTT | CASSLDRGDKGTEAFF
TRBD2 | TRBJ2-7 | - | TRBV7-6 | TGTGCCAGCAGCCCGGGACTAGCGGGATATAAGCAGTACTTC | CASSPGLAGYKQYF
TRBD2 | TRBJ2-5 | - | TRBV4-3 | TGCGCCAGCAGCCAAGATGGAACTAGCGGGCCGCGGGGAGAGACCCAGTACTTC | CASSQDGTSGPRGETQYF
- | TRBJ2-1 | - | TRBV27 | TGTGCCAGCAGTTTATCCCAGGGCTGGGATGAGCAGTTCTTC | CASSLSQGWDEQFF
TRBD2 | TRBJ2-7 | - | TRBV6-1 | TGTGCCAGCAGTAGATTGTTAGCGGGACCTCAGGGGCAGTACTTC | CASSRLLAGPQGQYF
- | TRBJ1-1 | - | TRBV28 | TGTGCCAGCAGCCCCGGGACATTCACCGAAGCTTTCTTT | CASSPGTFTEAFF
TRBD2 | TRBJ2-3 | - | TRBV12-5 | TGTGCTAGTGGTTTGGATAACCTAGCGGGAGTTACAGATACGCAGTATTTT | CASGLDNLAGVTDTQYF
TRBD2 | TRBJ2-1 | - | TRBV27 | TGTGCCTCGACTAGCGCGAACAATGAGCAGTTCTTC | CASTSANNEQFF
- | TRBJ1-6 | - | TRBV28 | TGTGCCAGCCTTGGGAGGGGAAATTCACCCCTCCACTTT | CASLGRGNSPLHF
TRBD2 | TRBJ2-3 | - | TRBV6-1 | TGTGCCAGCAGGGAAGAAAGACTAGCGGGAGGCCCCAGTAGCACAGATACGCAGTATTTT | CASREERLAGGPSSTDTQYF
- | TRBJ2-2 | - | TRBV27 | TGTGCCAGCAGGACCTCGGACAGTAATAACACCGGGGAGCTGTTTTTT | CASRTSDSNNTGELFF
- | TRBJ1-3 | - | TRBV7-2 | TGTGCCAGCAGCTTAGTTCTGGGCGTCCGAAACACCATATATTTT | CASSLVLGVRNTIYF
- | TRBJ1-2 | - | TRBV15 | TGTGCCACCAGCAGAGATCGGGGTCGAGGGACACTTAACTATGGCTACACCTTC | CATSRDRGRGTLNYGYTF
- | TRBJ1-1 | - | TRBV27 | TGTGCCAGCAGTTTATTAGGGGTAAGGGACACTGAAGCTTTCTTT | CASSLLGVRDTEAFF
- | TRBJ1-2 | - | TRBV9 | TGTGCCAGCAGCCCCACATTGGGGGGGGAATATGGCTACACCTTC | CASSPTLGGEYGYTF
TRBD1 | TRBJ2-1 | - | TRBV5-6 | TGTGCCAGCAGCTCCCGCCGGGACAGGATATCCAATGAGCAGTTCTTC | CASSSRRDRISNEQFF
TRBD1 | TRBJ1-2 | - | TRBV4-1 | TGCGCCAGCAGCCCATTGGACAGGGGACATGGGGGAGGCTACACCTTC | CASSPLDRGHGGGYTF
TRBD1 | TRBJ1-2 | - | TRBV27 | TGTGCCAGCAGTTTATTGGGGCGGGACAGGGGTAGGGGCTACACCTTC | CASSLLGRDRGRGYTF
- | TRBJ1-5 | - | TRBV12-2 | TGTGCAAGTCGCTTGGCACTGGACAGGGGGCTCGATCAGCCCCAGCATTTT | CASRLALDRGLDQPQHF
TRBD1 | TRBJ2-7 | - | TRBV11-2 | TGTGCCAGCAGCTTCTCTCCGGACAGGGCCTTTCGCTACGAGCAGTACTTC | CASSFSPDRAFRYEQYF
TRBD2 | TRBJ2-7 | once | TRBV11-2 | TGTGCCAGCAGCCCCCTGTGGGCGAGCGGGGGTTCCGAGCAGTACTTC | CASSPLWASGGSEQYF
- | TRBJ1-1 | - | TRBV13 | TGTGCCAGCAGCCCTACGGGGGGGAGTGGGGTCAACACTGAAGCTTTCTTT | CASSPTGGSGVNTEAFF
TRBD1 | TRBJ2-1 | - | TRBV28 | TGTGCCAGCAGACGACTTGTGACAGGGGGCCTCTCCTACAATGAGCAGTTCTTC | CASRRLVTGGLSYNEQFF
TRBD2 | TRBJ2-1 | - | TRBV5-1 | TGCGCCAGCAGCTCCCCCGGGACTAGCGGGAGGGCCGGGAACAATGAGCAGTTCTTC | CASSSPGTSGRAGNNEQFF
TRBD2 | TRBJ2-7 | - | TRBV10-3 | TGTGCCATCAGTGGGACTAGAGAGGGATACGAGCAGTACTTC | CAISGTREGYEQYF
- | TRBJ2-3 | - | TRBV27 | TGTGCCAGCAGTTCAACCAGGGAATCAACAGATACGCAGTATTTT | CASSSTRESTDTQYF